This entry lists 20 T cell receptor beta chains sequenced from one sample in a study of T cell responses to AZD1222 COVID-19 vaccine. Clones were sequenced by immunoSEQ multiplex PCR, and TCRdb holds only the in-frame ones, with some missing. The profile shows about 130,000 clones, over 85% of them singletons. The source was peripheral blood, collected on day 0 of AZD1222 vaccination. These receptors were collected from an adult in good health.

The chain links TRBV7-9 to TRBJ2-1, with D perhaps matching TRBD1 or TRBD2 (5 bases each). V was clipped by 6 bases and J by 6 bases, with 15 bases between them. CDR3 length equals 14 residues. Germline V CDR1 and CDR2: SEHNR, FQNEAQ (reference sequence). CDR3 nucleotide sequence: TGTGCCAGCAGGCCCCGGGACCCCCGCAATGAGCAGTTCTTC. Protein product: CASRPRDPRNEQFF. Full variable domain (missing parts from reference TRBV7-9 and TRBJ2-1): DTGVSQNPRHKITKRGQNVTFRCDPISEHNRLYWYRQTLGQGPEFLTYFQNEAQLEKSRLLSDRFSAERPKGSFSTLEIQRTEQGDSAMYLCASRPRDPRNEQFFGPGTRLTVL.

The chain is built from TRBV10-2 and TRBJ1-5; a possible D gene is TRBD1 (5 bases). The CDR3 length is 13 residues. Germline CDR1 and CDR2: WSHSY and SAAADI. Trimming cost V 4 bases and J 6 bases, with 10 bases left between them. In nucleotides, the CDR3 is TGCGCCAGCAGTGGAGGGGACCGTCAGCCCCAGCATTTT. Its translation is CASSGGDRQPQHF.

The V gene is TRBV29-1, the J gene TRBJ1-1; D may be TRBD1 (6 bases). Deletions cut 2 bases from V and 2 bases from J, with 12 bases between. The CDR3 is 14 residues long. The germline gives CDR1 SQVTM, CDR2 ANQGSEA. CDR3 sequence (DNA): TGCAGCGTTGAACAAAGTGGGGGCAACACTGAAGCTTTCTTT. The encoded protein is CSVEQSGGNTEAFF.

The CDR3 here is CASSEGNAYNSPLHF. In nucleotides, the CDR3 is TGTGCCAGCAGTGAGGGCAACGCCTATAATTCACCCCTCCACTTT. The chain recombines TRBV6-1 with TRBJ1-6, with D unresolved. The germline CDR1 and CDR2 sequences are MNHNS and SASEGT. This CDR3 comprises 15 residues. Trimming left V 3 bases short and J 2 bases short, with 8 bases between.

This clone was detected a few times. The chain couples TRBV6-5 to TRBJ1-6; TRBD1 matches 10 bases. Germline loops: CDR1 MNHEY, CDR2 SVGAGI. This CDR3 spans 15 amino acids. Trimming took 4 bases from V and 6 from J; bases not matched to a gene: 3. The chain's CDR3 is CASSWGTGANSPLHF. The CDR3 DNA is TGTGCCAGCAGTTGGGGGACAGGGGCTAATTCACCCCTCCACTTT.

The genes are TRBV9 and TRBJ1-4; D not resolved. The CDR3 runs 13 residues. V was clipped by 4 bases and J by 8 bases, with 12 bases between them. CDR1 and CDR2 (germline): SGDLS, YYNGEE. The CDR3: CASSFRTGEKLFF. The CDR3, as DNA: TGTGCCAGCAGCTTCAGGACGGGCGAAAAACTGTTTTTT.

CDR3 residues: CASSFIPVYGYTF. CDR3 DNA: TGTGCCAGCAGCTTTATCCCGGTTTATGGCTACACCTTC. The rearrangement joins TRBV7-9 to TRBJ1-2; D unclear. Germline CDR1 and CDR2: SEHNR and FQNEAQ (reference sequence). V was cut by 3 bases and J by 5 bases, with 10 bases left in between. The CDR3 has 13 amino acids.

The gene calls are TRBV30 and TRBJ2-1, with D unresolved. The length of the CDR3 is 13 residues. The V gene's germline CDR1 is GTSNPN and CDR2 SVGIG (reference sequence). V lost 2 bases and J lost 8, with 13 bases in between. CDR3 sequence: CAWSTPVRHEQFF. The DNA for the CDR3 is TGTGCCTGGAGTACTCCAGTTCGACATGAGCAGTTCTTC.

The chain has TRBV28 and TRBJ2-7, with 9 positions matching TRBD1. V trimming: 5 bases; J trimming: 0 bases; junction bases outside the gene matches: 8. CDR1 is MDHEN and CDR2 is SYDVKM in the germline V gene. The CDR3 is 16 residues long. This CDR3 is CASSPLGQGFSYEQYF. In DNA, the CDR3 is TGTGCCAGCAGTCCTCTGGGACAGGGTTTCTCCTACGAGCAGTACTTC.

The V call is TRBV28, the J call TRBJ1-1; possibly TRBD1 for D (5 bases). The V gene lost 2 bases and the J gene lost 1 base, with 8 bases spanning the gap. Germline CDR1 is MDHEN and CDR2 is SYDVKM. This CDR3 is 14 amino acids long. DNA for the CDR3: TGTGCCAGCAGTTTAGGGGACCGGAACACTGAAGCTTTCTTT. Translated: CASSLGDRNTEAFF.

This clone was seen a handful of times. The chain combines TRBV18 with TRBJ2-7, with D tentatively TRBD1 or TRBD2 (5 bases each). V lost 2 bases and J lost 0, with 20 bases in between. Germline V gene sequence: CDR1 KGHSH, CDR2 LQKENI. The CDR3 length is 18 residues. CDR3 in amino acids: CASSPGALGDPASYEQYF. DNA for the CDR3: TGTGCCAGCTCACCAGGGGCTTTAGGGGACCCCGCCTCCTACGAGCAGTACTTC.

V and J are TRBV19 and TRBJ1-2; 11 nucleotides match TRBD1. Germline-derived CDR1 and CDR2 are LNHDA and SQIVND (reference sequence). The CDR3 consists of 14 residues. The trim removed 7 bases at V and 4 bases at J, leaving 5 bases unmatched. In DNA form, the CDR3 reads TGTGCCAGTAAAAGGACAGGGGGCGGCTATGGCTACACCTTC. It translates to CASKRTGGGYGYTF.

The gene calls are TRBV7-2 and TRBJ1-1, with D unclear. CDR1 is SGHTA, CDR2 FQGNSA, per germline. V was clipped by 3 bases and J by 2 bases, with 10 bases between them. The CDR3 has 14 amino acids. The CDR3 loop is CASSLRPPNTEAFF. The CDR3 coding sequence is TGTGCCAGCAGCTTGCGGCCCCCAAACACTGAAGCTTTCTTT. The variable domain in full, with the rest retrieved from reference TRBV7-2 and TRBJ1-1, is GAGVSQSPSNKVTEKGKDVELRCDPISGHTALYWYRQSLGQGLEFLIYFQGNSAPDKSGLPSDRFSAERTGGSVSTLTIQRTQQEDSAVYLCASSLRPPNTEAFFGQGTRLTVV.

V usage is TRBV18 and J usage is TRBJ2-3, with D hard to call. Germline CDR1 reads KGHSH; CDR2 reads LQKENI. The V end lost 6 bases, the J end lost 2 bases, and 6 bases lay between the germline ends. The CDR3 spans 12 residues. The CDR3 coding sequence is TGTGCCAGCTCGCCAACCACAGATACGCAGTATTTT. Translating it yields CASSPTTDTQYF. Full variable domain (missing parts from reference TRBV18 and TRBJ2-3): NAGVMQNPRHLVRRRGQEARLRCSPMKGHSHVYWYRQLPEEGLKFMVYLQKENIIDESGMPKERFSAEFPKEGPSILRIQQVVRGDSAAYFCASSPTTDTQYFGPGTRLTVL.

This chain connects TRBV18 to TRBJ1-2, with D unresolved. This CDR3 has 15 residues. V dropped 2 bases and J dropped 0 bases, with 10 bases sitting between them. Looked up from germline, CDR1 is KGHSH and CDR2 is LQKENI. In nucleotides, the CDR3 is TGTGCCAGCTCACCAGGGCAGGTACCTAACTATGGCTACACCTTC. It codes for CASSPGQVPNYGYTF.

The CDR3 sequence: CASRKGGYNEQFF. CDR3 in DNA: TGTGCCAGCAGAAAAGGGGGGTACAATGAGCAGTTCTTC. The chain employs TRBV28 and TRBJ2-1; D may correspond to TRBD1 or TRBD2 (6 bases each). The ends were cut back, 6 bases at V and 4 bases at J, with 10 bases in the middle. The CDR3 is 13 amino acids. Germline CDR1 and CDR2: MDHEN and SYDVKM.

The CDR3 nucleotides read TGTGCCAGCGGAAAGTCCCCGGGCCCCCGTACAGATACGCAGTATTTT. Protein sequence: CASGKSPGPRTDTQYF. V usage is TRBV27 and J usage is TRBJ2-3; D remains ambiguous. The CDR3 covers 16 residues. The germline CDR1 and CDR2 sequences are MNHEY and SMNVEV (reference sequence). Trimming removed 8 bases at V and 3 bases at J, with 21 bases between.

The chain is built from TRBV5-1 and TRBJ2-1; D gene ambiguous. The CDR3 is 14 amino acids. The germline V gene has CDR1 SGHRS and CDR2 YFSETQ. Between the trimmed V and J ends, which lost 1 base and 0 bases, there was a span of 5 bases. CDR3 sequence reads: CASSLYSSYNEQFF. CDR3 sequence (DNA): TGCGCCAGCAGCTTGTACAGCTCCTACAATGAGCAGTTCTTC.

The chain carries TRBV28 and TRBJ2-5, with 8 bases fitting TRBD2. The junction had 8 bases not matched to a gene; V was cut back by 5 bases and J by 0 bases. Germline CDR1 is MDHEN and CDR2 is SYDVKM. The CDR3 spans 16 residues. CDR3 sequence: CASSISREVYQETQYF. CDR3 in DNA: TGTGCCAGCAGTATCTCGCGGGAGGTGTACCAAGAGACCCAGTACTTC.

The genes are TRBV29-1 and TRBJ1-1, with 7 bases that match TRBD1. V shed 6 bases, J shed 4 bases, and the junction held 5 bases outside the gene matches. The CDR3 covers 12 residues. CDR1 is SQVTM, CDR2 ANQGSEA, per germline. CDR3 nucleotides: TGCAGCGTGGTAACAGGGGCCACTGAAGCTTTCTTT. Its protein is CSVVTGATEAFF.